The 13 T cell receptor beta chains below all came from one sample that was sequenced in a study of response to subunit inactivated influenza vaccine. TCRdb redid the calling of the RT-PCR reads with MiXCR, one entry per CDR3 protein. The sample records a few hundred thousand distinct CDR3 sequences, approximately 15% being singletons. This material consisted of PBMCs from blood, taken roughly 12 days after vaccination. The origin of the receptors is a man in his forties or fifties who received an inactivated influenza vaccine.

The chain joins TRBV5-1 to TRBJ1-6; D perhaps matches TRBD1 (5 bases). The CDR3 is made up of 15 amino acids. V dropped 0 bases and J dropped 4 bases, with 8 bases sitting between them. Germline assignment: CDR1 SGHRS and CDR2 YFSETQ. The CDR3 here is CASSLGQPYNSPLHF. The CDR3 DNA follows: TGCGCCAGCAGCTTGGGACAGCCTTATAATTCACCCCTCCACTTT. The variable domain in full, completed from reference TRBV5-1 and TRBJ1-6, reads KAGVTQTPRYLIKTRGQQVTLSCSPISGHRSVSWYQQTPGQGLQFLFEYFSETQRNKGNFPGRFSGRQFSNSRSEMNVSTLELGDSALYLCASSLGQPYNSPLHFGNGTRLTVT.

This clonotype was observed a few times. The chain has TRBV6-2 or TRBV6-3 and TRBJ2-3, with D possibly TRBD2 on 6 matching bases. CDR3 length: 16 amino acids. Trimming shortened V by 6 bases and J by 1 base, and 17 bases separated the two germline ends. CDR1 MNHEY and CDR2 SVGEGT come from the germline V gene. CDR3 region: CASRSGPPLGTDTQYF. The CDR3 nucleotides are TGTGCCAGCAGGAGCGGGCCTCCTCTAGGCACAGATACGCAGTATTTT.

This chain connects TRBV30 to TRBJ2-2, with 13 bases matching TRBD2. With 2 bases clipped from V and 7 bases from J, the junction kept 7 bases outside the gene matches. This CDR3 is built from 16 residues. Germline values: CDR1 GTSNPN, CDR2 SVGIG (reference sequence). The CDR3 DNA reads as TGTGCCTGGAGTTGCGGACTAGCGGGGGTGATCGGGGAGCTGTTTTTT. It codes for CAWSCGLAGVIGELFF.

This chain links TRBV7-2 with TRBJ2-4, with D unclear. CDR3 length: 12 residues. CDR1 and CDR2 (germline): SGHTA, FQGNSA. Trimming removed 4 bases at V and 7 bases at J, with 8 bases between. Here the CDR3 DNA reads TGTGCCAGCAGCTCGGGTGGGAACATTCAGTACTTC. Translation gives CASSSGGNIQYF.

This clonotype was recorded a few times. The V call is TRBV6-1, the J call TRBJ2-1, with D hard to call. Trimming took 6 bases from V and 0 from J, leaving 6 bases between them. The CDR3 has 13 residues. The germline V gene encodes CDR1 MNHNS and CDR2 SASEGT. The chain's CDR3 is CASSVYSYNEQFF. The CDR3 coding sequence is TGTGCCAGCAGCGTCTACTCCTACAATGAGCAGTTCTTC.

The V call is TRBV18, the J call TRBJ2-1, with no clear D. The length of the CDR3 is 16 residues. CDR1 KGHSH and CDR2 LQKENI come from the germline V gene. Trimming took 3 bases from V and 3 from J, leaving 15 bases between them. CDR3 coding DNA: TGTGCCAGCTCACCCAAAGACTCGGATTTCTACAATGAGCAGTTCTTC. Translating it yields CASSPKDSDFYNEQFF.

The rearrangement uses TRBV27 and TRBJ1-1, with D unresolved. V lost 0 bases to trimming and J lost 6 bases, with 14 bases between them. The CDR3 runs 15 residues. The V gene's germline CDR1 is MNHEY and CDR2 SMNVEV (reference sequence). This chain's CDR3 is CASSLSKRAAPEAFF. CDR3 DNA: TGTGCCAGCAGTTTATCGAAGCGGGCGGCCCCTGAAGCTTTCTTT.

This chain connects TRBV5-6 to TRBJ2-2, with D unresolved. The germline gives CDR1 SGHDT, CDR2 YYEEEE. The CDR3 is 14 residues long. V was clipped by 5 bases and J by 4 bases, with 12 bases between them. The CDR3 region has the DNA TGTGCCAGCAGTCTTCCAGACCTCACCGGGGAGCTGTTTTTT. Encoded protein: CASSLPDLTGELFF.

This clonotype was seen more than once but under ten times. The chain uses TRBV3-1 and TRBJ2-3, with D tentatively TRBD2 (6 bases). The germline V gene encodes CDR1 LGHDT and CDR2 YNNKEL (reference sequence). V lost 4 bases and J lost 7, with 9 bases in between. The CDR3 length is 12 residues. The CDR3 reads CASSPGDHTQYF. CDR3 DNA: TGTGCCAGCAGCCCGGGAGATCATACGCAGTATTTT.

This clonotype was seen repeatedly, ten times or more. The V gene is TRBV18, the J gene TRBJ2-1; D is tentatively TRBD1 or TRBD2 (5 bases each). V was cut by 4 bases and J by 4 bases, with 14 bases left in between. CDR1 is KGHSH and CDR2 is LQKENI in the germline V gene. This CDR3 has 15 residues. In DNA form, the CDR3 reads TGTGCCAGCTCACAAAGTGGGGGACCTTACAATGAGCAGTTCTTC. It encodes CASSQSGGPYNEQFF.

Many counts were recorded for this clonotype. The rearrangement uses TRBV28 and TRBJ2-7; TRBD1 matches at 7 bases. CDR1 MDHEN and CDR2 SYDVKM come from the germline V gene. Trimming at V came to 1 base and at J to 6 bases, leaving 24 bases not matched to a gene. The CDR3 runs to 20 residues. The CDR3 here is CASSLFPPDIPDRPLSEQYF. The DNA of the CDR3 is TGTGCCAGCAGTTTATTTCCACCGGATATACCGGACAGGCCCCTTTCCGAGCAGTACTTC.

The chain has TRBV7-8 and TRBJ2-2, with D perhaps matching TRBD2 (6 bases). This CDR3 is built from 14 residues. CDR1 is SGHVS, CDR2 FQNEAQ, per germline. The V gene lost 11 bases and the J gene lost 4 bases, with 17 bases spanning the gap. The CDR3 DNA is TGTGCCGAATCCCGGGAGTTGGGCACCGGGGAGCTGTTTTTT. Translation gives CAESRELGTGELFF.

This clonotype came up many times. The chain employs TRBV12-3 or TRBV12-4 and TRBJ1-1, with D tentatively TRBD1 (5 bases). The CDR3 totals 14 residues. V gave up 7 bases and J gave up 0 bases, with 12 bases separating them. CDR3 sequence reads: CASTTGRMNTEAFF. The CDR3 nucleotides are TGTGCCAGCACGACGGGACGGATGAACACTGAAGCTTTCTTT.